The clone carrying this T cell receptor (beta chain) was counted once. The sample originates from a study of blood T cell repertoires in COVID-19. Study overall: Samples came from the United States, Italy and Spain, spanning acute and convalescent COVID-19. Sample material is recorded as cDNA or gDNA derived from T cells, B-cell-depleted T cells, or PBMCs.

Source study methods: Reference gene primer amplification gave nucleated cell count estimates. Sequenced by immunoSEQ multiplex PCR; TCRdb stores in-frame clones only, minus some. V and J calls and clone size are as listed in that table; D and trimming were resolved from the DNA. The sample carries just under 90,000 clones, over 90% recorded once. The V end lost 6 bases, the J end lost 4 bases, and 13 bases lay between the germline ends. The germline V gene has CDR1 SGHRS and CDR2 YFSETQ. This CDR3 has 14 amino acids. Sequenced sample: peripheral blood. The clonotype was recovered from a man in his 60s with acute or convalescent COVID-19. This chain links TRBV5-1 with TRBJ2-2, with D tentatively TRBD2 (5 bases). The CDR3 DNA reads TGCGCCAGCAAACTAGTGGACGGCACCGGGGAGCTGTTTTTT. It yields the protein CASKLVDGTGELFF.